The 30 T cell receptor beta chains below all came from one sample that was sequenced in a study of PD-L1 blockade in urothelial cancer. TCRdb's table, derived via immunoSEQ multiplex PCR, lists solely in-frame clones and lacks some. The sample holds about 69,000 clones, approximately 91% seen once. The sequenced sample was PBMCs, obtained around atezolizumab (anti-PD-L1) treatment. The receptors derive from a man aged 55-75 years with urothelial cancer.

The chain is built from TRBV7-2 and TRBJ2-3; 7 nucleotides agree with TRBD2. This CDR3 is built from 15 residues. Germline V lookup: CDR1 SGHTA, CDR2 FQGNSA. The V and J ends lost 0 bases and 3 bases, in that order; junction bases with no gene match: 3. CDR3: CASSLAGTTTDTQYF. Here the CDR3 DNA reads TGTGCCAGCAGCTTAGCCGGGACTACTACAGATACGCAGTATTTT.

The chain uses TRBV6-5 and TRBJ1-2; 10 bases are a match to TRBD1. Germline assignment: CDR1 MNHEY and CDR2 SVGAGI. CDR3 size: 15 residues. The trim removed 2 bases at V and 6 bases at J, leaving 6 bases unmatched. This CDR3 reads CASSYRRDRGDGYTF. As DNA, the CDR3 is TGTGCCAGCAGTTACCGCCGGGACAGGGGTGATGGCTACACCTTC.

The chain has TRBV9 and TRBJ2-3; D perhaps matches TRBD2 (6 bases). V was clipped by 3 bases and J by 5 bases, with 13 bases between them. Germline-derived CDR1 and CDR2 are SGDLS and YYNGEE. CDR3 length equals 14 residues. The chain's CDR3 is CASSGGGWGDTQYF. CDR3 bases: TGTGCCAGCAGCGGCGGAGGGTGGGGAGATACGCAGTATTTT.

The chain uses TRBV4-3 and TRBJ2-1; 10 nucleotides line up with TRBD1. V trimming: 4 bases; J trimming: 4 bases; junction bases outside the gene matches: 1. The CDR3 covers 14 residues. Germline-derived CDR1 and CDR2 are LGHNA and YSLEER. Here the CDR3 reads CASSLDRGYNEQFF. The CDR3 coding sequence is TGCGCCAGCAGCCTGGACAGGGGGTACAATGAGCAGTTCTTC.

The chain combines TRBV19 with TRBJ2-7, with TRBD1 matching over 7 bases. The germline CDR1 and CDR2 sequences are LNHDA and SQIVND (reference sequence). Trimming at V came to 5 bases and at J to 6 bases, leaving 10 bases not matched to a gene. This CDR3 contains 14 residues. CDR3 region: CASSAGQDIGEQYF. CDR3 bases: TGTGCCAGTAGTGCCGGACAGGACATCGGCGAGCAGTACTTC.

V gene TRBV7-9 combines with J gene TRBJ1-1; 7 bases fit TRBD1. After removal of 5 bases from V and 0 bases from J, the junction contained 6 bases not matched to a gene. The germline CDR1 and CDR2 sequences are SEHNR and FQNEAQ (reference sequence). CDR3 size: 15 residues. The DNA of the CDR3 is TGTGCCAGCAGCGCTCGACAGGGTATGAACACTGAAGCTTTCTTT. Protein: CASSARQGMNTEAFF.

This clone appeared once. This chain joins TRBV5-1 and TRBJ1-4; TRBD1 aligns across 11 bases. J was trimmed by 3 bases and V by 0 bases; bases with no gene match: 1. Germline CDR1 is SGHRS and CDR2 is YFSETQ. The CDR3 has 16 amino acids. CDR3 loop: CASSLEGQGANEKLFF. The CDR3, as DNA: TGCGCCAGCAGCTTGGAGGGACAGGGGGCTAATGAAAAACTGTTTTTT.

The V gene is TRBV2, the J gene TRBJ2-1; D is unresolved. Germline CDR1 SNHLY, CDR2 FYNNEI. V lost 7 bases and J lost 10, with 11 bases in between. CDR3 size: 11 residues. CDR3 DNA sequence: TGTGCCAGCACCGAAAGTGGCGAGCAGTTCTTC. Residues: CASTESGEQFF.

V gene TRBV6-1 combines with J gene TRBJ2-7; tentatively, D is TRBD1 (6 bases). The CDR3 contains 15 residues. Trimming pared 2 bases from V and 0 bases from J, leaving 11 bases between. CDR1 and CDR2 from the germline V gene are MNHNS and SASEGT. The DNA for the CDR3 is TGTGCCAGCAGTGAATCACAGGGAAGCTCCTACGAGCAGTACTTC. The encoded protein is CASSESQGSSYEQYF.

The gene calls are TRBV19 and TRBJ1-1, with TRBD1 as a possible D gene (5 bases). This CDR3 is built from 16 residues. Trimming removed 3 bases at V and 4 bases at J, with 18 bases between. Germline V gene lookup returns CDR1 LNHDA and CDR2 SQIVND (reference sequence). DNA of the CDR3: TGTGCCAGTAGTATTACTCCGCGGAGGGGATCCACTGAAGCTTTCTTT. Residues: CASSITPRRGSTEAFF.

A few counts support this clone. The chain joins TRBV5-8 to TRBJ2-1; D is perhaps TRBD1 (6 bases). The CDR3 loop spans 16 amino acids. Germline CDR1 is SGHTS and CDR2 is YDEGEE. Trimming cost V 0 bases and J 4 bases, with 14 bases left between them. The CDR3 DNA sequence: TGTGCCAGCAGCTTGGGGACCGGGACAATGTACAATGAGCAGTTCTTC. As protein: CASSLGTGTMYNEQFF.

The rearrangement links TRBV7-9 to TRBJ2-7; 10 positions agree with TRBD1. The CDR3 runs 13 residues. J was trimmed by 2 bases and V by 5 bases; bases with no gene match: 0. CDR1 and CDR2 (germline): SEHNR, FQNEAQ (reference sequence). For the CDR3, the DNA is TGTGCCAGCAGCGACAGGGGGCCCTACGAGCAGTACTTC. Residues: CASSDRGPYEQYF.

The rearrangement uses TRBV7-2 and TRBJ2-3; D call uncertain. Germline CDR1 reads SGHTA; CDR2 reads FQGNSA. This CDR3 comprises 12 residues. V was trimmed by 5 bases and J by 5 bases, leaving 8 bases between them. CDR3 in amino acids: CASSILGDTQYF. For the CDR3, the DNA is TGTGCCAGCAGCATCCTAGGAGATACGCAGTATTTT.

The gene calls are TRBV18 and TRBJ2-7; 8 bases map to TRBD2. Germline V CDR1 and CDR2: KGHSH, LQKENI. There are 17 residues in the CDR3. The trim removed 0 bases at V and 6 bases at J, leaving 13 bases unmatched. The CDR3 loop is CASSPPHRGSGIAEQYF. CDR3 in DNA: TGTGCCAGCTCACCACCCCACCGTGGTAGCGGGATAGCCGAGCAGTACTTC.

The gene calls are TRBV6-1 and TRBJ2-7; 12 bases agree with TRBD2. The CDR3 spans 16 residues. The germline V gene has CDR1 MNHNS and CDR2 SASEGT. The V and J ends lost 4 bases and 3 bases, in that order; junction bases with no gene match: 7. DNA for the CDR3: TGTGCCAGCAGTGTCGGACTAGCGGGGTATAACTACGAGCAGTACTTC. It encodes CASSVGLAGYNYEQYF.

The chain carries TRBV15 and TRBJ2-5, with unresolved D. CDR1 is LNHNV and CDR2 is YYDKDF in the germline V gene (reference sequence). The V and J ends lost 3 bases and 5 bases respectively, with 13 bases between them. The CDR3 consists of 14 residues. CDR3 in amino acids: CATSSTSNGETQYF. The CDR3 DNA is TGTGCCACCAGCAGCACGTCCAACGGGGAGACCCAGTACTTC.

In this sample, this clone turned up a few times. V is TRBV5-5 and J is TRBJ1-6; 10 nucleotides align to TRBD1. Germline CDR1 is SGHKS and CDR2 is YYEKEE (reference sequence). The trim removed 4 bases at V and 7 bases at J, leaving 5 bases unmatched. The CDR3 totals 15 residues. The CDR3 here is CASSPRQGANSPLHF. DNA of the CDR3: TGTGCCAGCAGCCCGAGACAGGGGGCGAATTCACCCCTCCACTTT.

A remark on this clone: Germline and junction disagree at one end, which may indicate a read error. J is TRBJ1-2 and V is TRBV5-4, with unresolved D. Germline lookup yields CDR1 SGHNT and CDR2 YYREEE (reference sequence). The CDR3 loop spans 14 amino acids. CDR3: CAISLRRDNYGYTF. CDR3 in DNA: TGTGCCATCAGCTTGCGGCGGGATAACTATGGCTACACCTTC.

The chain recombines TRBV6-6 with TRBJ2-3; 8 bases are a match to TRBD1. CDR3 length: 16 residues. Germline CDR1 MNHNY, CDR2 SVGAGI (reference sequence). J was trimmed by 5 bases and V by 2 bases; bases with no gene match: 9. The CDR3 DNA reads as TGTGCCAGCAGTTACCCAGGGGGCTCCGCGGTAGATACGCAGTATTTT. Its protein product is CASSYPGGSAVDTQYF.

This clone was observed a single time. The CDR3 region is CSGVHTDTQYF. The CDR3 DNA is TGCAGCGGAGTCCACACAGATACGCAGTATTTT. This chain uses TRBV29-1 with TRBJ2-3, with D unclear. From germline, CDR1 is SQVTM and CDR2 ANQGSEA. Trimming pared 7 bases from V and 2 bases from J, leaving 7 bases between. The CDR3 extends over 11 amino acids.

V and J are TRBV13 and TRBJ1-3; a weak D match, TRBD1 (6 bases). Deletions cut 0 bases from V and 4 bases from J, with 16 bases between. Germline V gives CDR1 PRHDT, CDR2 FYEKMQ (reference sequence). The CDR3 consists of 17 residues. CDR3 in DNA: TGTGCCAGCAGCTTAGGCGGGACACCTCAGTACGGAAACACCATATATTTT. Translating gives CASSLGGTPQYGNTIYF. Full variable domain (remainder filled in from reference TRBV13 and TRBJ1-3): AAGVIQSPRHLIKEKRETATLKCYPIPRHDTVYWYQQGPGQDPQFLISFYEKMQSDKGSIPDRFSAQQFSDYHSELNMSSLELGDSALYFCASSLGGTPQYGNTIYFGEGSWLTVV.

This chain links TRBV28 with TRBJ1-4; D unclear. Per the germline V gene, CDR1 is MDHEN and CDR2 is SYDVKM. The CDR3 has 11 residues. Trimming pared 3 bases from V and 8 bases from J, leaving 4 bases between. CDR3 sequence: CASSLREKLFF. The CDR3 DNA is TGTGCCAGCAGTTTGCGGGAAAAACTGTTTTTT. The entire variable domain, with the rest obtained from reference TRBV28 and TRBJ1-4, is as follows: DVKVTQSSRYLVKRTGEKVFLECVQDMDHENMFWYRQDPGLGLRLIYFSYDVKMKEKGDIPEGYSVSREKKERFSLILESASTNQTSMYLCASSLREKLFFGSGTQLSVL.

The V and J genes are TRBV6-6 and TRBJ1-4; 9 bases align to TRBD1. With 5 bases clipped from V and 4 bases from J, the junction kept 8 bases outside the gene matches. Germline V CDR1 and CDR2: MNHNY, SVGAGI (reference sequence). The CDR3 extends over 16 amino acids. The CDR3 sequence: CASSNSRTGVNEKLFF. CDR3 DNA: TGTGCCAGCAGTAATTCAAGGACAGGGGTTAATGAAAAACTGTTTTTT.

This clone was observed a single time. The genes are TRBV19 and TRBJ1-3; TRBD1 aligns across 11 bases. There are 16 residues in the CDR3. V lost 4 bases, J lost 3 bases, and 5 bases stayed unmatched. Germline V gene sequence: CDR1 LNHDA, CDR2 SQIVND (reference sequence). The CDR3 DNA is TGTGCCAGTAGTACCGGACAGGGGGCGTTTGGAAACACCATATATTTT. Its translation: CASSTGQGAFGNTIYF. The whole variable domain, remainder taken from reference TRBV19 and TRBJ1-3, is DGGITQSPKYLFRKEGQNVTLSCEQNLNHDAMYWYRQDPGQGLRLIYYSQIVNDFQKGDIAEGYSVSREKKESFPLTVTSAQKNPTAFYLCASSTGQGAFGNTIYFGEGSWLTVV.

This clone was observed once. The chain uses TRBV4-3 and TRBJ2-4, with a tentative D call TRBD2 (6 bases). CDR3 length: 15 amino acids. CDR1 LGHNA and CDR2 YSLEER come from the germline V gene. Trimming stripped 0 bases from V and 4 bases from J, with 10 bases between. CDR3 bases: TGCGCCAGCAGCCAAGATCGGCGGGATAAAAACATTCAGTACTTC. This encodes CASSQDRRDKNIQYF.

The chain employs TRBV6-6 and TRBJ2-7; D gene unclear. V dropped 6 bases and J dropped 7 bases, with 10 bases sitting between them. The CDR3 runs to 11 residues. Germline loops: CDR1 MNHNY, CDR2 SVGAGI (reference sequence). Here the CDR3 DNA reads TGTGCCAGCAGCCCCTCAACAGAGCAGTACTTC. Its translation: CASSPSTEQYF.

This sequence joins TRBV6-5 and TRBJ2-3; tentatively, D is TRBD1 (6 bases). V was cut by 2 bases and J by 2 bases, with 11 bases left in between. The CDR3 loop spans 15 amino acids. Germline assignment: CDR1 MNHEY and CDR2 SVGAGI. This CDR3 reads CASSYTGSATDTQYF. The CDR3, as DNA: TGTGCCAGCAGTTACACAGGGTCGGCCACAGATACGCAGTATTTT.

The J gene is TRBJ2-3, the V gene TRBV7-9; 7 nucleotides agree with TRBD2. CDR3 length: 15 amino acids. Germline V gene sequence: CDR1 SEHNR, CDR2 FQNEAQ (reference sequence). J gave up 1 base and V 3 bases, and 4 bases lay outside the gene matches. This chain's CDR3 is CASSLVGGGTDTQYF. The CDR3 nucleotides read TGTGCCAGCAGCTTGGTGGGAGGGGGCACAGATACGCAGTATTTT. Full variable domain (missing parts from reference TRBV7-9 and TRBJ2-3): DTGVSQNPRHKITKRGQNVTFRCDPISEHNRLYWYRQTLGQGPEFLTYFQNEAQLEKSRLLSDRFSAERPKGSFSTLEIQRTEQGDSAMYLCASSLVGGGTDTQYFGPGTRLTVL.

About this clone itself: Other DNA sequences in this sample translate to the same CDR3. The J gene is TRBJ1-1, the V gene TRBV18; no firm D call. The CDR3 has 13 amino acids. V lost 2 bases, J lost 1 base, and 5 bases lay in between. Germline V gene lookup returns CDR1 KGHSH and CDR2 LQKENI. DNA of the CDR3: TGTGCCAGCTCACCAAGCCAGAACACTGAAGCTTTCTTT. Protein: CASSPSQNTEAFF.

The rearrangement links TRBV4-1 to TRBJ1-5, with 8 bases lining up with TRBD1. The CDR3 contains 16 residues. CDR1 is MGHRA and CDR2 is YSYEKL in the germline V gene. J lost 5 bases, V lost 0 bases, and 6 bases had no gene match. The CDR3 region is CASSQDPPGGDQPQHF. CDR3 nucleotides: TGCGCCAGCAGCCAAGATCCCCCAGGGGGCGATCAGCCCCAGCATTTT.